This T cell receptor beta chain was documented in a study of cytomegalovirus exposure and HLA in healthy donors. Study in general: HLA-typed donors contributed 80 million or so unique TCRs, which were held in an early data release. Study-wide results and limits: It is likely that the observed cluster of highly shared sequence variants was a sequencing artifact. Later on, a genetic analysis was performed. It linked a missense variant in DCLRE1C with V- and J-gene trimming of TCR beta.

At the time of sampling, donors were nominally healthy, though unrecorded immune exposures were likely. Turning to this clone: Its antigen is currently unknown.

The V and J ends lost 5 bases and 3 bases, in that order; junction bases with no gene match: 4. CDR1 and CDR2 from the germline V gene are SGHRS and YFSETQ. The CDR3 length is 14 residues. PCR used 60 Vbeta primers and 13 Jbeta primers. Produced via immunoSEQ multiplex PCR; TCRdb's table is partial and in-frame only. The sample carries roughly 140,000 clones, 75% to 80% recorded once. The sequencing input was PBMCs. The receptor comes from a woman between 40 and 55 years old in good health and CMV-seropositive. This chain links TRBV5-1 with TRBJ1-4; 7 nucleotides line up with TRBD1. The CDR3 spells CASRPGTANEKLFF. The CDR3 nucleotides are TGCGCCAGCAGACCCGGGACAGCTAATGAAAAACTGTTTTTT.